This is a list of T cell receptor beta chains from one sample in a study of blood T cell repertoires in COVID-19. Sequenced by immunoSEQ multiplex PCR; TCRdb stores in-frame clones only, minus some. The sample shows about 88,000 clones, 90% of them seen only once. The sample consisted of peripheral blood. Source of these receptors: a man between 60 and 75 years old with acute or convalescent COVID-19. CDR3s include the opening cysteine and the closing phenylalanine or tryptophan. The D gene is left open where the match is weak. Clone sizes are given selectively: once, few, many, or a class where the clone is expanded.

d_gene: .
j_gene: TRBJ1-3
v_gene: TRBV6-2/TRBV6-3
abundance: .
CDR3aa: CASSYPQGSAGNTIYF
CDR3nt: TGTGCCAGCAGTTACCCTCAGGGGTCCGCCGGAAACACCATATATTTT

d_gene: .
j_gene: TRBJ2-7
v_gene: TRBV6-5
abundance: few
CDR3aa: CASSLVNEQYF
CDR3nt: TGTGCCAGCAGTCTAGTTAACGAGCAGTACTTC

d_gene: TRBD1
j_gene: TRBJ2-7
v_gene: TRBV27
abundance: few
CDR3aa: CASSEDRGLNEQYF
CDR3nt: TGTGCCAGCAGTGAGGACAGGGGGCTTAATGAGCAGTACTTC

d_gene: .
j_gene: TRBJ1-1
v_gene: TRBV6-2/TRBV6-3
abundance: .
CDR3aa: CASSYNPVLTFF
CDR3nt: TGTGCCAGCAGTTACAACCCGGTCCTGACTTTCTTT

d_gene: .
j_gene: TRBJ2-7
v_gene: TRBV4-3
abundance: few
CDR3aa: CASSFLRGSYEQYF
CDR3nt: TGCGCCAGCAGCTTTCTAAGGGGTTCCTACGAGCAGTACTTC

d_gene: TRBD2
j_gene: TRBJ2-7
v_gene: TRBV27
abundance: .
CDR3aa: CASSPPRSTSGTYEQYF
CDR3nt: TGTGCCAGCAGTCCTCCCCGGTCGACTAGCGGAACCTACGAGCAGTACTTC

d_gene: .
j_gene: TRBJ1-5
v_gene: TRBV27
abundance: once
CDR3aa: CASSAYPYSNQPQHF
CDR3nt: TGTGCCAGCAGCGCCTACCCTTATAGCAATCAGCCCCAGCATTTT

d_gene: .
j_gene: TRBJ2-1
v_gene: TRBV7-3
abundance: .
CDR3aa: CASSLNPLDEQFF
CDR3nt: TGTGCCAGCAGCTTAAATCCCCTAGATGAGCAGTTCTTC

d_gene: TRBD1
j_gene: TRBJ1-2
v_gene: TRBV29-1
abundance: .
CDR3aa: CSVVGTGGPYGYTF
CDR3nt: TGCAGCGTTGTTGGGACAGGGGGCCCCTATGGCTACACCTTC

d_gene: .
j_gene: TRBJ2-1
v_gene: TRBV5-6
abundance: .
CDR3aa: CASTRTQGIEQFF
CDR3nt: TGTGCCAGCACCCGGACCCAGGGGATTGAGCAGTTCTTC

d_gene: TRBD1
j_gene: TRBJ1-1
v_gene: TRBV14
abundance: once
CDR3aa: CASSLNRGLRTEAFF
CDR3nt: TGTGCCAGCAGCCTCAACAGGGGGCTGAGGACTGAAGCTTTCTTT

d_gene: TRBD2
j_gene: TRBJ2-5
v_gene: TRBV7-6
abundance: .
CDR3aa: CASSPGLAGGETQYF
CDR3nt: TGTGCCAGCAGCCCGGGACTAGCGGGAGGCGAGACCCAGTACTTC

d_gene: .
j_gene: TRBJ2-1
v_gene: TRBV13
abundance: .
CDR3aa: CASSPPTSRDSGEQFF
CDR3nt: TGTGCCAGCAGCCCGCCTACTTCGCGGGACTCGGGTGAGCAGTTCTTC

d_gene: TRBD2
j_gene: TRBJ2-3
v_gene: TRBV9
abundance: .
CDR3aa: CASSVGLAGGADTQYF
CDR3nt: TGTGCCAGCAGCGTCGGACTAGCGGGAGGAGCAGATACGCAGTATTTT

d_gene: .
j_gene: TRBJ1-1
v_gene: TRBV19
abundance: .
CDR3aa: CASATTPGVNTEAFF
CDR3nt: TGTGCCAGTGCAACCACCCCGGGAGTGAACACTGAAGCTTTCTTT

d_gene: TRBD2
j_gene: TRBJ2-3
v_gene: TRBV7-6
abundance: .
CDR3aa: CASSPIASGIVTDTQYF
CDR3nt: TGTGCCAGCAGCCCAATAGCTAGCGGGATAGTTACAGATACGCAGTATTTT

d_gene: .
j_gene: TRBJ1-3
v_gene: TRBV20-1
abundance: .
CDR3aa: CSASRGESGNTIYF
CDR3nt: TGCAGTGCTAGTAGGGGTGAATCTGGAAACACCATATATTTT

d_gene: .
j_gene: TRBJ2-1
v_gene: TRBV7-2
abundance: .
CDR3aa: CASSLDGPGYNEQFF
CDR3nt: TGTGCCAGCAGCTTAGATGGACCGGGGTACAATGAGCAGTTCTTC

d_gene: TRBD1
j_gene: TRBJ1-6
v_gene: TRBV5-1
abundance: .
CDR3aa: CASKPDRGHNSPLHF
CDR3nt: TGCGCCAGCAAACCGGACAGGGGGCACAATTCACCCCTCCACTTT

d_gene: .
j_gene: TRBJ2-6
v_gene: TRBV30
abundance: .
CDR3aa: CACELSGANVLTF
CDR3nt: TGTGCCTGTGAGCTTTCTGGGGCCAACGTCCTGACTTTC

d_gene: TRBD2
j_gene: TRBJ2-3
v_gene: TRBV5-6
abundance: once
CDR3aa: CASSSRGSGSMPTQYF
CDR3nt: TGTGCCAGCAGCTCCCGAGGTAGCGGGAGTATGCCTACGCAGTATTTT

d_gene: TRBD1
j_gene: TRBJ1-2
v_gene: TRBV7-3
abundance: .
CDR3aa: CASSSPGQGNRYTF
CDR3nt: TGTGCCAGCAGCTCCCCGGGACAGGGAAATCGCTACACCTTC

d_gene: .
j_gene: TRBJ1-6
v_gene: TRBV5-6
abundance: once
CDR3aa: CASSFRENNSPLHF
CDR3nt: TGTGCCAGCAGCTTTCGAGAGAACAATTCACCCCTCCACTTT

d_gene: TRBD1
j_gene: TRBJ2-1
v_gene: TRBV7-2
abundance: .
CDR3aa: CASSSVPGQGHNEQFF
CDR3nt: TGTGCCAGCAGCTCCGTCCCGGGACAGGGCCACAATGAGCAGTTCTTC

d_gene: .
j_gene: TRBJ1-6
v_gene: TRBV27
abundance: .
CDR3aa: CASSLAQGGSPLHF
CDR3nt: TGTGCCAGCAGTTTAGCCCAGGGTGGTTCACCCCTCCACTTT

d_gene: .
j_gene: TRBJ2-7
v_gene: TRBV5-1
abundance: .
CDR3aa: CASSLSPTGDLYEQYF
CDR3nt: TGCGCCAGCAGCTTATCTCCGACAGGAGACCTCTACGAGCAGTACTTC

d_gene: .
j_gene: TRBJ1-3
v_gene: TRBV11-3
abundance: .
CDR3aa: CASSLQKPGTNSGNTIYF
CDR3nt: TGTGCCAGCAGCCTCCAGAAACCCGGGACAAACTCTGGAAACACCATATATTTT

d_gene: TRBD1
j_gene: TRBJ1-1
v_gene: TRBV5-1
abundance: .
CDR3aa: CASSWDRVNTEAFF
CDR3nt: TGCGCCAGCAGCTGGGACAGAGTGAACACTGAAGCTTTCTTT

d_gene: TRBD1
j_gene: TRBJ1-3
v_gene: TRBV4-3
abundance: .
CDR3aa: CASSQDVAGQGGNTIYF
CDR3nt: TGCGCCAGCAGCCAAGATGTAGCGGGACAGGGTGGAAACACCATATATTTT

d_gene: .
j_gene: TRBJ1-4
v_gene: TRBV6-1
abundance: .
CDR3aa: CASSEPTEPNEKLFF
CDR3nt: TGTGCCAGCAGTGAACCGACAGAGCCGAATGAAAAACTGTTTTTT

d_gene: TRBD1
j_gene: TRBJ2-2
v_gene: TRBV5-1
abundance: .
CDR3aa: CASSSGTGRSGELFF
CDR3nt: TGCGCCAGCAGCAGTGGGACAGGGAGGAGCGGGGAGCTGTTTTTT

d_gene: .
j_gene: TRBJ1-2
v_gene: TRBV5-6
abundance: .
CDR3aa: CASSLERVDGYTF
CDR3nt: TGTGCCAGCAGCTTGGAACGGGTGGATGGCTACACCTTC

d_gene: TRBD1
j_gene: TRBJ2-5
v_gene: TRBV5-4
abundance: once
CDR3aa: CASSIGTDQETQYF
CDR3nt: TGTGCCAGCAGCATAGGGACAGATCAAGAGACCCAGTACTTC

d_gene: TRBD1
j_gene: TRBJ2-7
v_gene: TRBV9
abundance: once
CDR3aa: CASSPDGTGTEQYF
CDR3nt: TGTGCCAGCAGCCCAGATGGGACAGGGACCGAGCAGTACTTC

d_gene: TRBD1
j_gene: TRBJ1-2
v_gene: TRBV28
abundance: .
CDR3aa: CASSLPGQVVGYTF
CDR3nt: TGTGCCAGCTCGCTTCCGGGACAGGTGGTCGGCTACACCTTC

d_gene: .
j_gene: TRBJ2-3
v_gene: TRBV2
abundance: .
CDR3aa: CATQSGSGTDTQYF
CDR3nt: TGTGCCACCCAAAGCGGGTCCGGTACAGATACGCAGTATTTT

d_gene: .
j_gene: TRBJ2-2
v_gene: TRBV5-5
abundance: .
CDR3aa: CASSRKTDTGELFF
CDR3nt: TGTGCCAGCAGCAGAAAAACAGACACCGGGGAGCTGTTTTTT

d_gene: .
j_gene: TRBJ1-6
v_gene: TRBV4-3
abundance: once
CDR3aa: CASSQEGQRGSSYNSPLHF
CDR3nt: TGCGCCAGCAGCCAAGAAGGGCAGCGGGGGAGCTCCTATAATTCACCCCTCCACTTT

d_gene: .
j_gene: TRBJ2-3
v_gene: TRBV2
abundance: .
CDR3aa: CASSDRIPQYF
CDR3nt: TGTGCCAGCAGTGACAGGATTCCGCAGTATTTT

d_gene: TRBD1
j_gene: TRBJ1-5
v_gene: TRBV10-3
abundance: .
CDR3aa: CAISESAQGDQPQHF
CDR3nt: TGTGCCATCAGTGAGTCGGCCCAGGGGGACCAGCCCCAGCATTTT

d_gene: TRBD2
j_gene: TRBJ2-7
v_gene: TRBV7-9
abundance: .
CDR3aa: CASSPRRTSGTAYEQYF
CDR3nt: TGTGCCAGCAGCCCAAGGAGAACTAGCGGGACCGCCTACGAGCAGTACTTC

d_gene: .
j_gene: TRBJ2-7
v_gene: TRBV5-1
abundance: .
CDR3aa: CASSLSPSGHPPDEQYF
CDR3nt: TGCGCCAGCAGCTTGTCCCCCTCCGGACACCCGCCCGACGAGCAGTACTTC

d_gene: TRBD2
j_gene: TRBJ2-3
v_gene: TRBV4-2
abundance: .
CDR3aa: CASSQDGLVGDTQYF
CDR3nt: TGTGCCAGCAGCCAAGATGGACTAGTGGGTGATACGCAGTATTTT

d_gene: .
j_gene: TRBJ1-2
v_gene: TRBV25-1
abundance: .
CDR3aa: CASSDGPGADDYGYTF
CDR3nt: TGTGCCAGCAGTGATGGACCAGGGGCGGATGACTATGGCTACACCTTC

d_gene: .
j_gene: TRBJ2-5
v_gene: TRBV4-1
abundance: .
CDR3aa: CASSLRGLGGETQYF
CDR3nt: TGCGCCAGCAGCCTCCGTGGTCTCGGGGGAGAGACCCAGTACTTC

d_gene: .
j_gene: TRBJ1-6
v_gene: TRBV13
abundance: .
CDR3aa: CASARAAVSYNSPLHF
CDR3nt: TGTGCCAGTGCCCGAGCGGCTGTCTCCTATAATTCACCCCTCCACTTT

d_gene: .
j_gene: TRBJ1-4
v_gene: TRBV28
abundance: .
CDR3aa: CASRPPGDSKLFF
CDR3nt: TGTGCCAGCAGGCCACCCGGCGACTCAAAACTGTTTTTT